A single sample gave rise to the 18 T cell receptor beta chains below, sequenced in a study of blood T cells in healthy people across ages. Primers used in a second PCR of about 7 to 12 cycles were a sample-barcoded 5' primer and a J-beta primer mix. TCRdb processed the 5' RACE reads anew with MiXCR; each CDR3 protein has one entry. The repertoire includes about 1.1 million distinct CDR3 sequences, approximately 38% of them detected once, and over 10% sits in the top ten. The specimen sequenced was blood. The receptors originated from a man aged 18 to 29 in good health.

The chain has TRBV9 and TRBJ1-2; maybe TRBD1 (6 bases). Between the trimmed V and J ends, which lost 2 bases and 1 base, there was a span of 12 bases. The germline V gene encodes CDR1 SGDLS and CDR2 YYNGEE. The CDR3 is 15 amino acids. CDR3 residues: CASSVTGSGNYGYTF. CDR3 DNA: TGTGCCAGCAGCGTCACAGGGTCGGGTAACTATGGCTACACCTTC.

This clonotype has just a few counts. The rearrangement links TRBV12-3 or TRBV12-4 to TRBJ2-1; TRBD1 is a possible D gene (6 bases). The CDR3 runs to 15 residues. V lost 5 bases and J lost 2, with 13 bases in between. The CDR3 loop is CASSLTGDTYNEQFF. CDR3 DNA sequence: TGTGCCAGCAGTCTGACAGGTGATACCTACAATGAGCAGTTCTTC.

Worth noting for this clonotype: The junction differs from germline at one of its ends, possibly a read error. This chain links TRBV29-1 with TRBJ1-5; D gene uncertain. The length of the CDR3 is 13 residues. In germline, CDR1 is SQVTM, CDR2 ANQGSEA. In nucleotides, the CDR3 is TGCGGCGTGGCCGGTGGTAGCAATCAGCCCCAGCATTTT. Translated: CGVAGGSNQPQHF. The variable domain in full, completed from reference TRBV29-1 and TRBJ1-5, reads SAVISQKPSRDICQRGTSLTIQCQVDSQVTMMFWYRQQPGQSLTLIATANQGSEATYESGFVIDKFPISRPNLTFSTLTVSNMSPEDSSIYLCGVAGGSNQPQHFGDGTRLSIL.

Here the CDR3 reads CASSFGTGPEKLFF. The CDR3 DNA follows: TGTGCCAGCAGCTTCGGGACAGGCCCGGAAAAACTGTTTTTT. The chain recombines TRBV7-2 with TRBJ1-4; 8 positions match TRBD1. Germline V gene lookup returns CDR1 SGHTA and CDR2 FQGNSA. This CDR3 has 14 residues. Unmatched junction bases numbered 5, after V lost 3 bases and J lost 8 bases.

This rearrangement joins TRBV12-3 or TRBV12-4 to TRBJ1-1; 9 bases align to TRBD1. This CDR3 has 14 residues. V dropped 4 bases and J dropped 6; count of bases not matched to a gene: 6. This CDR3 is CASSSRDRESEAFF. DNA for the CDR3: TGTGCCAGCAGTTCCCGGGACAGGGAGTCTGAAGCTTTCTTT.

This clonotype was seen more than once but under ten times. This sequence joins TRBV29-1 and TRBJ2-6; TRBD1 aligns across 12 bases. V dropped 5 bases and J dropped 3; count of bases not matched to a gene: 8. This CDR3 is 17 amino acids long. Germline V CDR1 and CDR2: SQVTM, ANQGSEA. CDR3 sequence reads: CSVLLGQGAGGANVLTF. DNA of the CDR3: TGCAGCGTTTTACTGGGACAGGGGGCAGGTGGGGCCAACGTCCTGACTTTC.

This clonotype was detected a few times. This sequence joins TRBV6-6 and TRBJ1-2, with 8 bases aligning to TRBD1. V lost 4 bases to trimming and J lost 6 bases; unmatched junction nucleotides: 7. The germline gives CDR1 MNHNY, CDR2 SVGAGI (reference sequence). The length of the CDR3 is 14 residues. In DNA form, the CDR3 reads TGTGCCAGCAGTTCCGACAGGGGAGTGGATGGCTACACCTTC. It is translated as CASSSDRGVDGYTF.

The CDR3 spells CSARGTGRGNQPQHF. CDR3 in DNA: TGCAGTGCTAGAGGCACGGGGCGAGGCAATCAGCCCCAGCATTTT. The rearrangement joins TRBV20-1 to TRBJ1-5; possibly TRBD1 for D (5 bases). Germline-derived CDR1 and CDR2 are DFQATT and SNEGSKA (reference sequence). The CDR3 contains 15 residues. V was pared by 1 base and J by 2 bases, with 12 bases between.

This chain connects TRBV20-1 to TRBJ2-1; TRBD2 agrees at 9 bases. In germline, CDR1 is DFQATT, CDR2 SNEGSKA (reference sequence). Trimming removed 4 bases from V and 0 bases from J; junction bases left unmatched: 4. The CDR3 totals 15 residues. CDR3 residues: CSATLAGSSYNEQFF. The CDR3 DNA reads TGCAGTGCTACGCTAGCGGGGAGCTCCTACAATGAGCAGTTCTTC.

This clonotype is a singleton in its sample. This chain connects TRBV21-1 to TRBJ2-3; the table's D call, TRBD2, has no DNA check behind it. TRBV21-1 represents a pseudogene. CDR3 length: 14 residues. The CDR3 region has the DNA TGTGCCAGCCCCAAGGGCCAGGCTACGGATACGCAGTATTTT. Translated, it gives CASPKGQATDTQYF.

This clonotype was detected a few times. The gene calls are TRBV3-1 and TRBJ1-1; D unclear. The CDR3 extends over 17 amino acids. V was cut by 10 bases and J by 3 bases, with 27 bases left in between. Germline V gene sequence: CDR1 LGHDT, CDR2 YNNKEL (reference sequence). In DNA form, the CDR3 reads TGTGCCAACCCCCGTTTCAACCGGCCCGGGTTAGACACTGAAGCTTTCTTT. Protein sequence: CANPRFNRPGLDTEAFF.

This clonotype was picked up a small number of times. The chain joins TRBV12-3 or TRBV12-4 to TRBJ1-2, with D tentatively TRBD1 (5 bases). With 3 bases removed from V and 10 bases from J, the gap between germline ends came to 15 bases. The CDR3 is 13 residues long. The CDR3 DNA follows: TGTGCCAGCAGTTTGGGGATGACAGATGCCTACACCTTC. This codes for CASSLGMTDAYTF.

The chain joins TRBV7-9 to TRBJ1-2, with D possibly matching TRBD1 (6 bases). Germline CDR1 and CDR2: SEHNR and FQNEAQ (reference sequence). Between the trimmed V and J ends, which lost 3 bases and 6 bases, there was a span of 17 bases. CDR3 length: 15 amino acids. The CDR3 DNA is TGTGCCAGCAGCTTCCAGGACAGCGCCGGGGATGGCTACACCTTC. Translating it yields CASSFQDSAGDGYTF.

This clonotype was seen once. V gene TRBV5-1 combines with J gene TRBJ1-1; D might be TRBD1 (6 bases). V gave up 0 bases and J gave up 5 bases, with 14 bases separating them. This CDR3 comprises 15 residues. The germline gives CDR1 SGHRS, CDR2 YFSETQ. The CDR3 coding sequence is TGCGCCAGCAGCTTGGCCGGGGGGGCGGGAACTGAAGCTTTCTTT. Residues: CASSLAGGAGTEAFF.

This clonotype was detected many times. This chain's CDR3 is CASSLGDQETQYF. CDR3 coding DNA: TGTGCCAGCAGTTTGGGGGATCAAGAGACCCAGTACTTC. The gene calls are TRBV12-3 or TRBV12-4 and TRBJ2-5; D tentatively reads TRBD1 or TRBD2 (5 bases each). V was cut by 3 bases and J by 2 bases, with 7 bases left in between. The CDR3 consists of 13 residues.

This clonotype was found a few times. This chain joins TRBV6-2 or TRBV6-3 and TRBJ2-7; TRBD1 aligns across 9 bases. After removal of 2 bases from V and 5 bases from J, the junction contained 4 bases not matched to a gene. The CDR3 loop spans 14 amino acids. Germline CDR1 and CDR2: MNHEY and SVGEGT. The CDR3 region has the DNA TGTGCCAGCAGTTACGGACAGGGGTTCCACGAGCAGTACTTC. Its protein is CASSYGQGFHEQYF.

In the case of this clonotype: This could be a read error, since a much larger clone is one nucleotide away. This chain connects TRBV14 to TRBJ2-1; tentative D call: TRBD1 (5 bases). Germline lookup yields CDR1 SGHDN and CDR2 FVKESK. The CDR3 totals 15 residues. The CDR3 bases are TGTGCCAGCAGCCGCAGGGCGGTCTCCTACAATAAGCAGTTCTTC. This encodes CASSRRAVSYNKQFF.

The sample holds a few counts of this clonotype. The chain combines TRBV7-2 with TRBJ1-2; D gene uncertain. The CDR3 sequence is 16 residues long. Trimming removed 3 bases at V and 2 bases at J, with 16 bases between. CDR1 and CDR2 from the germline V gene are SGHTA and FQGNSA. CDR3: CASSLDDSSPNYGYTF. In nucleotides, the CDR3 is TGTGCCAGCAGCTTGGACGACTCATCACCGAACTATGGCTACACCTTC.